One and the same sample provided the 5 T cell receptor beta chains below, sequenced in a study of neoadjuvant anti-PD-1 for oral cavity cancer (dated by TCRdb to the early 2020s). The library came from the immunoSEQ multiplex PCR assay. The table was pulled from immuneACCESS by TCRdb, which kept in-frame rearrangements only. Such tables lose some clones; where checked, under half of the loss comes from unresolved V genes, and the rest has no known cause. The sample profile shows tens of thousands of clones; about 83% of them were found once. Jointly, the top ten make up less than 4% of the sample. According to the study, the label for this sample's time point signals: before neoadjuvant nivolumab. The sample consisted of PBMCs, taken before nivolumab (anti-PD-1) treatment. These receptors came from a person between 40 and 79 years old with oral cavity squamous cell carcinoma.

This clone was seen a single time. The rearrangement joins TRBV4-1 to TRBJ1-5; 9 bases line up with TRBD1. The trim removed 4 bases at V and 0 bases at J, leaving 4 bases unmatched. In germline, CDR1 is MGHRA, CDR2 YSYEKL. The CDR3 runs 16 residues. The CDR3 nucleotides are TGCGCCAGCAGCCCCCGGGACAGGGCTAGCAATCAGCCCCAGCATTTT. It codes for CASSPRDRASNQPQHF.

The chain carries TRBV19 and TRBJ1-2, with 10 nucleotides matching TRBD1. Germline trimming cut 3 bases from V and 5 bases from J; bases unmatched to any gene: 3. Germline CDR1 LNHDA, CDR2 SQIVND (reference sequence). This CDR3 is built from 14 residues. The CDR3 region has the DNA TGTGCCAGTAGTATCGGACAGGGGGGGTATGGCTACACCTTC. Its translation: CASSIGQGGYGYTF.

This clone has just a few counts. The CDR3 bases are TGCGCCAGCAGCCGGTACAGGGTTGTGAACACTGAAGCTTTCTTT. This encodes CASSRYRVVNTEAFF. This chain links TRBV4-1 with TRBJ1-1, with D maybe TRBD1 (6 bases). The V end lost 4 bases, the J end lost 0 bases, and 12 bases lay between the germline ends. CDR3 length: 15 amino acids. In germline, CDR1 is MGHRA, CDR2 YSYEKL.

The genes are TRBV27 and TRBJ2-3; TRBD2 matches at 12 bases. The CDR3 consists of 14 residues. Trimming cost V 5 bases and J 6 bases; bases outside gene matches: 3. Germline assignment: CDR1 MNHEY and CDR2 SMNVEV (reference sequence). The CDR3 protein is CASSPGTSGDTQYF. The CDR3 DNA reads as TGTGCCAGCAGTCCAGGGACTAGCGGGGATACGCAGTATTTT.

V usage is TRBV21-1 and J usage is TRBJ2-2. TRBV21-1 is deemed a pseudogene. The CDR3 has 11 residues. CDR3 in amino acids: CASSNTGELFF. The CDR3 DNA reads TGTGCCAGCAGCAACACCGGGGAGCTGTTTTTT.